One and the same sample provided the 13 T cell receptor beta chains below, sequenced in a study of T cell responses to AZD1222 COVID-19 vaccine. Profiling relied on immunoSEQ multiplex PCR, and the TCRdb table lists in-frame clones only, not all of them. The sample has some 130,000 clones, around 93% seen once. The sample in question was peripheral blood, obtained 28 days after the second AZD1222 dose. All receptors come from an adult who received the AZD1222 COVID-19 vaccine.

The chain couples TRBV6-5 to TRBJ1-1; no definite D call. The CDR3 runs to 15 residues. The germline V gene has CDR1 MNHEY and CDR2 SVGAGI. The V end lost 2 bases, the J end lost 3 bases, and 13 bases lay between the germline ends. The CDR3 DNA is TGTGCCAGCAGTTACGTTCCAGGAGCGTACACTGAAGCTTTCTTT. It translates to CASSYVPGAYTEAFF.

The gene calls are TRBV11-2 and TRBJ2-1; D remains unclear. The germline CDR1 and CDR2 sequences are SGHAT and FQNNGV. The V end was cut by 0 bases, the J end by 0 bases, with 6 bases between. This CDR3 is built from 15 residues. The DNA of the CDR3 is TGTGCCAGCAGCTTAGATCAGAGCTCCTACAATGAGCAGTTCTTC. It is translated as CASSLDQSSYNEQFF.

The chain recombines TRBV7-2 with TRBJ2-7, with a weak D call TRBD1 (6 bases). Germline V CDR1 and CDR2: SGHTA, FQGNSA. The CDR3 contains 19 residues. V lost 5 bases and J 4 bases, leaving 30 bases between the germline ends. The CDR3 DNA reads TGTGCCAGCAGCCGGGACACAGGGCGATCCCTCTTCGGCCTTTACGAGCAGTACTTC. This sequence encodes CASSRDTGRSLFGLYEQYF.

In nucleotides, the CDR3 is TGTGCCAGCAGTTCACAGGGGGCTATATATGGCTACACCTTC. It codes for CASSSQGAIYGYTF. The chain employs TRBV6-5 and TRBJ1-2; 9 nucleotides line up with TRBD1. The CDR3 is 14 residues long. Per germline, CDR1 MNHEY and CDR2 SVGAGI. V lost 4 bases to trimming and J lost 5 bases; unmatched junction nucleotides: 5.

The V and J genes are TRBV6-5 and TRBJ1-5; D unclear. The CDR3 totals 14 residues. V was shortened by 2 bases and J by 0 bases, with 5 bases between the two germline ends. The germline V gene encodes CDR1 MNHEY and CDR2 SVGAGI. CDR3 residues: CASSYGSSNQPQHF. Here the CDR3 DNA reads TGTGCCAGCAGTTACGGGTCTAGCAATCAGCCCCAGCATTTT.

The J gene is TRBJ1-3, the V gene TRBV4-1, with D perhaps matching TRBD1 (5 bases). Between the trimmed V and J ends, which lost 4 bases and 1 base, there was a span of 17 bases. Germline CDR1 MGHRA, CDR2 YSYEKL. The CDR3 consists of 17 residues. CDR3 DNA: TGCGCCAGCAGCCGGGACTTCAACGCTGGGTCTGGAAACACCATATATTTT. Protein sequence: CASSRDFNAGSGNTIYF.

The chain is built from TRBV3-1 (or the pseudogene TRBV3-2) and TRBJ2-7; TRBD1 matches 11 bases. The germline gives CDR1 LGHDT, CDR2 YNNKEL (reference sequence). This CDR3 contains 17 residues. CDR3 loop: CASSQGHGDRGAQYLGV. The CDR3 DNA sequence: TGTGCCAGCAGCCAAGGACACGGGGACAGGGGGGCGCAGTACTTAGGGGTC.

The rearrangement links TRBV3-1 (or the pseudogene TRBV3-2) to TRBJ1-2; TRBD1 agrees at 10 bases. V gave up 3 bases and J gave up 8 bases; unmatched junction bases: 6. Per the germline V gene, CDR1 is LGHDT and CDR2 is YNNKEL (reference sequence). The CDR3 consists of 14 residues. The CDR3 DNA follows: TGTGCCAGCAGCCATCTCGGGACAGGGGTCGGCTACACCTTC. Its protein product is CASSHLGTGVGYTF.

The chain combines TRBV11-3 with TRBJ2-3, with D unresolved. CDR3 size: 13 residues. With 5 bases removed from V and 9 bases from J, the gap between germline ends came to 15 bases. Germline CDR1 reads SGHNT; CDR2 reads YENEEA. The CDR3 sequence is CASSDSFKYTQYF. CDR3 coding DNA: TGTGCCAGCAGCGACTCTTTCAAGTACACGCAGTATTTT.

The genes are TRBV11-3 and TRBJ2-2; tentative D call: TRBD1 (5 bases). Trimming pared 5 bases from V and 4 bases from J, leaving 8 bases between. The CDR3 is 13 amino acids. Per germline, CDR1 SGHNT and CDR2 YENEEA. CDR3 region: CASSPGFTGELFF. The CDR3 nucleotides are TGTGCCAGCAGCCCAGGGTTCACCGGGGAGCTGTTTTTT. The variable domain in full, with the rest retrieved from reference TRBV11-3 and TRBJ2-2, is EAGVVQSPRYKIIEKKQPVAFWCNPISGHNTLYWYLQNLGQGPELLIRYENEEAVDDSQLPKDRFSAERLKGVDSTLKIQPAELGDSAVYLCASSPGFTGELFFGEGSRLTVL.

This sequence joins TRBV14 and TRBJ1-3; D is perhaps TRBD1 (5 bases). The germline CDR1 and CDR2 sequences are SGHDN and FVKESK. CDR3 length: 16 residues. Trimming shortened V by 6 bases and J by 0 bases, and 15 bases separated the two germline ends. CDR3: CASSLRTDSSGNTIYF. The CDR3 DNA reads TGTGCCAGCAGTTTGCGGACCGACAGCTCTGGAAACACCATATATTTT.

This sequence joins TRBV2 and TRBJ1-5; the D is unclear. Germline V gene sequence: CDR1 SNHLY, CDR2 FYNNEI. Between the trimmed V and J ends, which lost 8 bases and 5 bases, there was a span of 10 bases. This CDR3 is built from 12 residues. The DNA of the CDR3 is TGTGCCAGCGGATCTGGGGATCAGCCCCAGCATTTT. Encoded protein: CASGSGDQPQHF.

The rearrangement links TRBV7-2 to TRBJ2-1; unclear D gene. V lost 1 base to trimming and J lost 3 bases, with 10 bases between them. The germline CDR1 and CDR2 sequences are SGHTA and FQGNSA. CDR3 size: 15 residues. CDR3 sequence: CASSLEAANYNEQFF. The CDR3 bases are TGTGCCAGCAGCTTAGAAGCAGCAAACTACAATGAGCAGTTCTTC.